This T cell receptor beta chain was sequenced in a study of graft-versus-host responses after intestinal transplantation. Study context: Multivisceral, liver-intestinal, or isolated intestinal transplants were received by the recipients. Every recipient underwent anti-thymocyte globulin induction, then tacrolimus and steroids for two to three years.

Only in-frame clones appear in the TCRdb table, and some are missing; sequencing was by immunoSEQ multiplex PCR. Seen here are about 29,000 clones, about 85% observed once, and the top ten hold about 9.9%. V shed 5 bases and J 1 base; nucleotides not matched to a gene: 3. The CDR3 length is 15 residues. Germline V gene lookup returns CDR1 SEHNR and CDR2 FQNEAQ (reference sequence). This clone was observed once. The source was PBMCs, collected approximately 460 days after intestinal transplantation. V is TRBV7-9 and J is TRBJ2-5, with 11 bases fitting TRBD1. This sequence originates from a human patient who received an intestinal transplant, so some T cells may come from the graft donor. CDR3 in DNA: TGTGCCAGCAGCACCGGGACAGGGGGCCAAGAGACCCAGTACTTC. Translated: CASSTGTGGQETQYF.